Following are 10 T cell receptor beta chains from one sample sequenced in a study of Ad26.COV2.S vaccination and SARS-CoV-2 variants. Sequenced by immunoSEQ multiplex PCR; TCRdb stores in-frame clones only, minus some. The sample yields roughly 680,000 clones, 89% seen once. The sample's treatment: approximately 18 received Ad26.COV2.S at low or high dose, single or two shots; 5 received placebo; per-sample allocation not given. Specimens were obtained on day 63 following the first vaccine or placebo injection. The sequencing used peripheral blood, collected in a trial of Ad26.COV2.S vaccine versus placebo. These receptors were obtained from a person between 18 and 59 years old who received the Ad26.COV2.S COVID-19 vaccine or a placebo.

The chain joins TRBV5-1 to TRBJ2-7, with 8 bases that match TRBD1. Germline CDR1 reads SGHRS; CDR2 reads YFSETQ. V lost 4 bases to trimming and J lost 3 bases; unmatched junction nucleotides: 6. The CDR3 extends over 14 amino acids. CDR3 in amino acids: CASSPGTGSYEQYF. For the CDR3, the DNA is TGCGCCAGCAGCCCGGGGACAGGCAGCTACGAGCAGTACTTC.

The chain carries TRBV5-1 and TRBJ2-7; D remains unclear. Germline assignment: CDR1 SGHRS and CDR2 YFSETQ. The CDR3 totals 14 residues. Trimming took 4 bases from V and 2 from J, leaving 13 bases between them. CDR3: CASSPVDPAYEQYF. CDR3 nucleotide sequence: TGCGCCAGCAGCCCCGTCGACCCGGCCTACGAGCAGTACTTC.

This rearrangement joins TRBV7-7 to TRBJ2-2; 7 bases agree with TRBD1. The CDR3 totals 14 residues. J gave up 7 bases and V 1 base, and 3 bases lay outside the gene matches. CDR1 and CDR2 (germline): SSHAT, FNYEAQ (reference sequence). The chain's CDR3 is CASSLGQGNGELFF. The CDR3 DNA follows: TGTGCCAGCAGCTTAGGACAGGGAAACGGGGAGCTGTTTTTT.

This chain links TRBV27 with TRBJ2-3; D is perhaps TRBD1 (6 bases). Germline CDR1 MNHEY, CDR2 SMNVEV (reference sequence). The CDR3 is 14 residues long. Deletions cut 2 bases from V and 4 bases from J, with 10 bases between. CDR3: CASSLKGVPDTQYF. In DNA, the CDR3 is TGTGCCAGCAGTTTAAAGGGGGTGCCAGATACGCAGTATTTT.

This sequence joins TRBV29-1 and TRBJ1-1; TRBD1 might be the D (6 bases). Germline-derived CDR1 and CDR2 are SQVTM and ANQGSEA. The CDR3 loop spans 14 amino acids. V lost 2 bases to trimming and J lost 2 bases, with 12 bases between them. The CDR3 nucleotides read TGCAGCGTTGAAACTGCAGGGGCTAACACTGAAGCTTTCTTT. Protein sequence: CSVETAGANTEAFF.

This chain joins TRBV4-3 and TRBJ2-2; 10 positions agree with TRBD2. The length of the CDR3 is 18 residues. Germline V gene lookup returns CDR1 LGHNA and CDR2 YSLEER. V was clipped by 4 bases and J by 6 bases; unmatched bases: 14. The CDR3 DNA reads TGCGCCAGCAGCCCTACAGCGGGGGGGACTTTGGGATCCGGGGAGCTGTTTTTT. Encoded protein: CASSPTAGGTLGSGELFF.

The chain combines TRBV6-1 with TRBJ1-1; D call uncertain. The CDR3 has 16 residues. In germline, CDR1 is MNHNS, CDR2 SASEGT. Trimming cost V 4 bases and J 1 base, with 16 bases left between them. In DNA, the CDR3 is TGTGCCAGCAGTGGAACCTATGCGGCTAGGAACACTGAAGCTTTCTTT. Translating it yields CASSGTYAARNTEAFF.

This clone was seen only a few times. V and J are TRBV14 and TRBJ1-1, with D hard to call. This CDR3 has 15 residues. Germline CDR1 is SGHDN and CDR2 is FVKESK. V was trimmed by 3 bases and J by 5 bases, leaving 16 bases between them. This CDR3 reads CASSHQTTFGTEAFF. The DNA for the CDR3 is TGTGCCAGCAGCCACCAGACAACCTTTGGTACTGAAGCTTTCTTT.

The rearrangement links TRBV4-1 to TRBJ2-1; TRBD2 aligns across 10 bases. The CDR3 spans 18 residues. After removal of 0 bases from V and 8 bases from J, the junction contained 13 bases not matched to a gene. Germline CDR1 reads MGHRA; CDR2 reads YSYEKL. CDR3 region: CASSQDWWGSGRVDEQFF. The CDR3 DNA follows: TGCGCCAGCAGCCAAGATTGGTGGGGGAGCGGGAGGGTTGATGAGCAGTTCTTC.

In its sample, this clone was seen once. The rearrangement uses TRBV4-2 and TRBJ2-5; 9 bases are a match to TRBD2. J gave up 1 base and V 4 bases, and 4 bases lay outside the gene matches. The CDR3 totals 15 residues. The V gene's germline CDR1 is LGHNA and CDR2 YNFKEQ. This CDR3 is CASSLSGLAQETQYF. The CDR3 DNA is TGTGCCAGCAGCCTCTCGGGACTAGCCCAAGAGACCCAGTACTTC.